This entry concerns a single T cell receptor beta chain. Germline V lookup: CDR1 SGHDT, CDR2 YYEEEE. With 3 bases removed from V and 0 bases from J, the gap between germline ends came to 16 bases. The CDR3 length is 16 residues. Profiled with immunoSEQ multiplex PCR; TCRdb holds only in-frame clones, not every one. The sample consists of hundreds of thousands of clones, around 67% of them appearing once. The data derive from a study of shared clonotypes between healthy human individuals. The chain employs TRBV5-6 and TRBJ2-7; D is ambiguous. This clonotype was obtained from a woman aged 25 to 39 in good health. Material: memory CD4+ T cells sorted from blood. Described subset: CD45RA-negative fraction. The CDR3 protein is CASSSIKYSSSYEQYF. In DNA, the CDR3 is TGTGCCAGCAGCTCTATAAAATACTCGAGCTCCTACGAGCAGTACTTC.